Presented here are 19 T cell receptor beta chains from one specimen sequenced in a study of blood T cell repertoires in COVID-19. TCRdb's table, derived via immunoSEQ multiplex PCR, lists solely in-frame clones and lacks some. This table holds around 94,000 clones, 87% found once. Sequencing was done on a sample of peripheral blood. These TCRs come from a woman in her 50s with COVID-19, enrolled during active disease.

The chain employs TRBV6-5 and TRBJ1-2; 9 nucleotides agree with TRBD1. This CDR3 is 15 amino acids long. Germline V lookup: CDR1 MNHEY, CDR2 SVGAGI. The V and J ends lost 7 bases and 8 bases, in that order; junction bases with no gene match: 14. CDR3 nucleotides: TGTGCCAGCACCCAAGGATGGGGACAGGGATTGGGCTACACCTTC. It specifies CASTQGWGQGLGYTF.

The CDR3 spells CASSPGLKRTYEQYF. The CDR3 region has the DNA TGCGCCAGCAGCCCTGGCCTGAAGAGGACCTACGAGCAGTACTTC. The V and J genes are TRBV4-1 and TRBJ2-7; D is uncertain. The germline CDR1 and CDR2 sequences are MGHRA and YSYEKL. This CDR3 is built from 15 residues. The V end lost 4 bases, the J end lost 2 bases, and 15 bases lay between the germline ends.

V usage is TRBV5-1 and J usage is TRBJ2-3, with a weak D call TRBD2 (5 bases). The V and J ends lost 4 bases and 3 bases respectively, with 9 bases between them. The V gene's germline CDR1 is SGHRS and CDR2 YFSETQ. The CDR3 runs 13 residues. CDR3 bases: TGCGCCAGCAGCCTGAGAGGGACAGATACGCAGTATTTT. Its protein is CASSLRGTDTQYF.

The gene calls are TRBV7-9 and TRBJ2-2; TRBD1 agrees at 8 bases. Trimming at V came to 9 bases and at J to 8 bases, leaving 2 bases not matched to a gene. CDR1 and CDR2 (germline): SEHNR, FQNEAQ (reference sequence). The CDR3 length is 11 residues. The CDR3: CARGQEGELFF. For the CDR3, the DNA is TGTGCCAGGGGACAGGAAGGGGAGCTGTTTTTT.

The DNA for the CDR3 is TGTGCCAGCAGCCCCGCGGGGGTCTCCGGAGAGACCCAGTACTTC. Protein sequence: CASSPAGVSGETQYF. The rearrangement joins TRBV9 to TRBJ2-5; 7 positions agree with TRBD2. Losses at the gene ends were 4 bases for V and 4 bases for J; bases not matched to a gene: 10. The germline V gene encodes CDR1 SGDLS and CDR2 YYNGEE. The CDR3 is 15 residues long.

The chain's CDR3 is CASSQLAERETQYF. CDR3 DNA sequence: TGTGCCAGCAGCCAATTAGCGGAAAGAGAGACCCAGTACTTC. This rearrangement joins TRBV7-2 to TRBJ2-5, with D perhaps TRBD2 (6 bases). CDR3 length: 14 amino acids. Germline V lookup: CDR1 SGHTA, CDR2 FQGNSA. The ends were cut back, 5 bases at V and 4 bases at J, with 14 bases in the middle.

The genes are TRBV27 and TRBJ2-7; 12 positions match TRBD2. The CDR3 spans 15 residues. The germline V gene encodes CDR1 MNHEY and CDR2 SMNVEV (reference sequence). V lost 6 bases, J lost 0 bases, and 3 bases stayed unmatched. For the CDR3, the DNA is TGTGCCAGCAGACCGGGACTAGCGGGCTCCTACGAGCAGTACTTC. Translation: CASRPGLAGSYEQYF.

This clone was counted a single time. The chain recombines TRBV5-5 with TRBJ2-7, with D unresolved. This CDR3 spans 12 amino acids. Germline V CDR1 and CDR2: SGHKS, YYEKEE (reference sequence). The DNA of the CDR3 is TGTGCTTCCCGAGAGCAACCCTACGAGCAGTACTTC. It yields the protein CASREQPYEQYF. Combining the CDR3 with reference TRBV5-5 and TRBJ2-7 gives the whole variable domain DAGVTQSPTHLIKTRGQQVTLRCSPISGHKSVSWYQQVLGQGPQFIFQYYEKEERGRGNFPDRFSARQFPNYSSELNVNALLLGDSALYLCASREQPYEQYFGPGTRLTVT.

The chain joins TRBV2 to TRBJ2-5; 9 positions match TRBD1. Germline lookup yields CDR1 SNHLY and CDR2 FYNNEI. V was pared by 6 bases and J by 4 bases, with 6 bases of the junction left unmatched. The CDR3 has 14 residues. This CDR3 reads CASREGQGTETQYF. The DNA for the CDR3 is TGTGCCAGCAGGGAGGGACAGGGCACAGAGACCCAGTACTTC.

The genes are TRBV4-1 and TRBJ2-1; 10 nucleotides match TRBD2. CDR3 length equals 17 residues. CDR1 is MGHRA and CDR2 is YSYEKL in the germline V gene. J lost 7 bases, V lost 1 base, and 10 bases had no gene match. The DNA of the CDR3 is TGCGCCAGCAGCCAAGTCCAGGCTAGCGGGGGTCGTAATGAGCAGTTCTTC. Encoded protein: CASSQVQASGGRNEQFF.

The gene calls are TRBV6-5 and TRBJ2-2, with D perhaps matching TRBD1 (5 bases). This CDR3 has 14 amino acids. The germline V and J ends were trimmed by 7 bases and 4 bases, with 13 bases remaining between them. The germline CDR1 and CDR2 sequences are MNHEY and SVGAGI. The CDR3 loop is CASNTAGPTGELFF. The CDR3 DNA sequence: TGTGCCAGCAATACGGCAGGGCCCACCGGGGAGCTGTTTTTT.

The rearrangement uses TRBV6-5 and TRBJ2-7; 12 bases agree with TRBD1. CDR3 length: 16 residues. The J segment lost 7 bases and the V segment lost 0 bases, leaving 7 bases of the junction unmatched. CDR1 is MNHEY, CDR2 SVGAGI, per germline. CDR3 nucleotide sequence: TGTGCCAGCAGTTACTCGATCGGGACAGGGGGCTGGGAGCAGTACTTC. It codes for CASSYSIGTGGWEQYF.

This clone appeared a single time. This chain links TRBV28 with TRBJ1-2, with D tentatively TRBD1 (6 bases). Deletions cut 10 bases from V and 8 bases from J, with 14 bases between. This CDR3 spans 11 amino acids. Germline V gives CDR1 MDHEN, CDR2 SYDVKM. The DNA of the CDR3 is TGTGCCAACCCGAACAGGGAAGGCTACACCTTC. Protein: CANPNREGYTF.

V gene TRBV3-1 (or the pseudogene TRBV3-2) combines with J gene TRBJ2-7; D is possibly TRBD2 (7 bases). V was pared by 4 bases and J by 6 bases, with 13 bases between. This CDR3 comprises 13 residues. CDR1 and CDR2 (germline): LGHDT, YNNKEL (reference sequence). The CDR3 DNA follows: TGTGCCAGCAGCCTGAACGGGGGGCCCGAGCAGTACTTC. Its protein product is CASSLNGGPEQYF.

The chain recombines TRBV4-1 with TRBJ2-5; 12 nucleotides agree with TRBD2. J lost 5 bases, V lost 2 bases, and 6 bases had no gene match. This CDR3 is 16 amino acids long. Germline V gene lookup returns CDR1 MGHRA and CDR2 YSYEKL. The CDR3 coding sequence is TGCGCCAGCAGCCAAACTAGCGGGGGGCGCATGGAGACCCAGTACTTC. Protein sequence: CASSQTSGGRMETQYF.

This CDR3 reads CASSEGPILGGGETQYF. In DNA form, the CDR3 reads TGTGCCAGCAGCGAGGGCCCCATTCTTGGGGGCGGTGAGACCCAGTACTTC. The chain recombines TRBV9 with TRBJ2-5; the D gene is possibly TRBD1 (6 bases). This CDR3 has 17 amino acids. Germline V lookup: CDR1 SGDLS, CDR2 YYNGEE. Trimming stripped 3 bases from V and 5 bases from J, with 23 bases between.

The chain joins TRBV6-5 to TRBJ2-7; 7 bases align to TRBD1. The CDR3 has 14 amino acids. With 6 bases clipped from V and 2 bases from J, the junction kept 7 bases outside the gene matches. Looked up from germline, CDR1 is MNHEY and CDR2 is SVGAGI. CDR3 DNA: TGTGCCAGCAGCAACAGGGGATCCCCCTACGAGCAGTACTTC. Amino acids: CASSNRGSPYEQYF.

The chain joins TRBV3-1 (or the pseudogene TRBV3-2) to TRBJ1-1, with 8 positions matching TRBD1. The ends lost 0 bases at V and 12 bases at J; junction bases unmatched: 6. The CDR3 sequence is 13 residues long. Per the germline V gene, CDR1 is LGHDT and CDR2 is YNNKEL (reference sequence). DNA of the CDR3: TGTGCCAGCAGCCAAGACAGGGGGCGCGGGTCTTTCTTT. This sequence encodes CASSQDRGRGSFF.

The V call is TRBV6-5, the J call TRBJ2-1; no definite D call. The CDR3 covers 14 residues. V was cut by 2 bases and J by 10 bases, with 15 bases left in between. Germline V gives CDR1 MNHEY, CDR2 SVGAGI. The CDR3 DNA sequence: TGTGCCAGCAGTTACCGATTGGGCAGTGGAGAGCAGTTCTTC. It encodes CASSYRLGSGEQFF.